This T cell receptor beta chain was recorded in a study of cytomegalovirus exposure and HLA in healthy donors. The V gene's germline CDR1 is ENHRY and CDR2 SYGVKD. V dropped 0 bases and J dropped 5 bases, with 5 bases sitting between them. The length of the CDR3 is 12 residues. Primers: 60 Vbeta forward and 13 Jbeta reverse. Using immunoSEQ multiplex PCR, the repertoire was profiled, and TCRdb retains in-frame clones only, with some absent. The sample has about 160,000 clones, more than 60% seen once. The TCR originated in a man aged 40-55 years in good health and CMV-seropositive. Sample: PBMCs. The V call is TRBV10-3, the J call TRBJ2-7; a weak D match, TRBD2 (5 bases). The CDR3: CAISESEDEQYF. Here the CDR3 DNA reads TGTGCCATCAGTGAGTCGGAGGACGAGCAGTACTTC.